These 19 T cell receptor beta chains came from one sample sequenced in a study of T cell repertoires in aging, cancer and after chemotherapy. TRB rearrangements spanning V, D and J were amplified using mixed TRB-A/B primers. TCRdb fed the multiplex PCR reads into MiXCR, producing one record per CDR3 protein. There are about 11,000 distinct CDR3 sequences in the sample; less than 35% occur only once, and about a fifth lies in the top ten. Amplification of TCR beta used genomic DNA extracted from peripheral blood. Sequenced material: blood. The receptors were sampled from a human donor in good health. The donor label of this sample is uncertain.

This chain's CDR3 is CASSLSGGGRDTQYF. CDR3 nucleotide sequence: TGTGCCAGCAGCCTTAGCGGGGGAGGACGAGATACGCAGTATTTT. The V and J genes are TRBV12-3 or TRBV12-4 and TRBJ2-3; 9 nucleotides line up with TRBD2. The CDR3 runs to 15 residues. Losses at the gene ends were 6 bases for V and 5 bases for J; bases not matched to a gene: 9.

The J gene is TRBJ2-5, the V gene TRBV27; 16 bases match TRBD2. The CDR3 covers 17 residues. Germline V gives CDR1 MNHEY, CDR2 SMNVEV (reference sequence). With V trimmed by 3 bases and J by 4 bases, 5 bases remained unmatched. CDR3: CASSFQGLAGGLETQYF. The DNA for the CDR3 is TGTGCCAGCAGTTTCCAGGGACTAGCGGGAGGGCTAGAGACCCAGTACTTC.

This clonotype turned up a few times. The chain carries TRBV30 and TRBJ1-1; no reliable D call. V was cut by 0 bases and J by 6 bases, with 14 bases left in between. Germline-derived CDR1 and CDR2 are GTSNPN and SVGIG (reference sequence). This CDR3 is 14 amino acids long. CDR3: CAWSVDGWSPEAFF. The CDR3 DNA sequence: TGTGCCTGGAGTGTAGATGGCTGGAGCCCTGAAGCTTTCTTT.

This clonotype is medium-sized (0.01 to 0.1%) by share. The V and J genes are TRBV19 and TRBJ2-1; TRBD1 matches at 9 bases. CDR3 length: 13 residues. J gave up 10 bases and V 7 bases, and 8 bases lay outside the gene matches. CDR1 is LNHDA and CDR2 is SQIVND in the germline V gene (reference sequence). CDR3 sequence: CASKGQGLREQFF. In DNA form, the CDR3 reads TGTGCCAGTAAGGGACAGGGTTTAAGGGAGCAGTTCTTC.

The V and J genes are TRBV13 and TRBJ1-2, with TRBD1 as a possible D gene (6 bases). The CDR3 has 13 residues. Germline CDR1 PRHDT, CDR2 FYEKMQ (reference sequence). The ends were cut back, 4 bases at V and 3 bases at J, with 9 bases in the middle. For the CDR3, the DNA is TGTGCCAGCAGCTCGGACAGCTACTATGGCTACACCTTC. This gives the protein CASSSDSYYGYTF.

The table lists this clonotype with a few counts. The chain recombines TRBV11-1 with TRBJ1-1; 8 bases are a match to TRBD1. The CDR3 is 15 amino acids. The V gene end was trimmed by 4 bases and the J gene end by 0 bases; junction bases not matched to a gene: 4. Germline CDR1 and CDR2: SGHAT and FQDESV (reference sequence). The DNA for the CDR3 is TGTGCCAGCAGCTCCAGGGGACAGGTGAACACTGAAGCTTTCTTT. Translating it yields CASSSRGQVNTEAFF.

Relative to its sample, this clonotype is medium-sized. This chain links TRBV27 with TRBJ1-5; maybe TRBD1 (6 bases). The V end was cut by 3 bases, the J end by 0 bases, with 9 bases between. The germline CDR1 and CDR2 sequences are MNHEY and SMNVEV (reference sequence). The CDR3 sequence is 15 residues long. CDR3 sequence: CASSFKGDSNQPQHF. CDR3 DNA: TGTGCCAGCAGTTTTAAGGGGGATAGCAATCAGCCCCAGCATTTT.

Only a few counts were recorded for this clonotype. The chain recombines TRBV6-2 or TRBV6-3 with TRBJ2-6, with D possibly being TRBD1 (6 bases). This CDR3 contains 17 residues. Germline values: CDR1 MNHEY, CDR2 SVGEGT. Deletions cut 2 bases from V and 0 bases from J, with 11 bases between. The CDR3, as DNA: TGTGCCAGCAGTTACGGGGGCCCCTTCTCTGGGGCCAACGTCCTGACTTTC. Its translation: CASSYGGPFSGANVLTF.

This clonotype was counted a few times. The chain joins TRBV27 to TRBJ2-7; no clear D gene. The CDR3 is 13 amino acids. Germline CDR1 MNHEY, CDR2 SMNVEV (reference sequence). V dropped 1 base and J dropped 6 bases, with 10 bases sitting between them. The DNA of the CDR3 is TGTGCCAGCAGTTTATATAGGGAAGGCGAGCAGTACTTC. Residues: CASSLYREGEQYF.

This clonotype was counted between two and nine times. The chain employs TRBV5-4 and TRBJ2-5, with D tentatively TRBD2 (6 bases). V lost 0 bases, J lost 5 bases, and 17 bases lay in between. CDR1 SGHNT and CDR2 YYREEE come from the germline V gene (reference sequence). CDR3 length: 16 residues. The CDR3 region has the DNA TGTGCCAGCAGCTTGGCCGGGAACGGCGGGGTGGAGACCCAGTACTTC. Protein sequence: CASSLAGNGGVETQYF.

This clonotype has only a few counts. The limits of the CDR3 on the DNA are not certain, so only TCRdb's listed CDR3 is given. The V call is TRBV7-5, the J call TRBJ1-6; TRBD1 is the table's D call, not checked against the DNA. TRBV7-5 constitutes a pseudogene. Counting both end residues, the CDR3 totals 19 amino acids. CDR3: CISVPEAFRFSGVGSPLHF.

This clonotype was seen only a few times. A much larger clone differs from this one at a single base, so this may be a read error. This chain joins TRBV6-2 or TRBV6-3 and TRBJ2-3, with 11 nucleotides matching TRBD1. This CDR3 spans 14 amino acids. The germline CDR1 and CDR2 sequences are MNHEY and SVGEGT. Trimming removed 5 bases from V and 5 bases from J; junction bases left unmatched: 3. This chain's CDR3 is CASSEGTGGDTQYF. The CDR3 DNA sequence: TGTGCCAGCAGTGAAGGGACAGGGGGAGATACGCAGTATTTT.

The table lists this clonotype with a few counts. The chain recombines TRBV6-5 with TRBJ1-2; D uncertain. The CDR3 totals 17 residues. CDR1 is MNHEY, CDR2 SVGAGI, per germline. V gave up 0 bases and J gave up 0 bases, with 14 bases separating them. The CDR3 nucleotides are TGTGCCAGCAGTTACTCGACCCGGGAATTGTCTAACTATGGCTACACCTTC. Its translation is CASSYSTRELSNYGYTF.

The chain employs TRBV6-5 and TRBJ1-2; TRBD1 agrees at 9 bases. The V gene end was trimmed by 0 bases and the J gene end by 4 bases; junction bases not matched to a gene: 9. CDR1 is MNHEY and CDR2 is SVGAGI in the germline V gene. This CDR3 has 17 residues. CDR3 in DNA: TGTGCCAGCAGTTACTCGACCCTGGACAGGGGACTCTATGGCTACACCTTC. Encoded protein: CASSYSTLDRGLYGYTF.

The chain employs TRBV6-6 and TRBJ2-5; 7 nucleotides line up with TRBD1. This CDR3 region has 16 residues. Germline V gene sequence: CDR1 MNHNY, CDR2 SVGAGI (reference sequence). Germline trimming cut 0 bases from V and 4 bases from J; bases unmatched to any gene: 8. Here the CDR3 DNA reads TGTGCCAGCAGTTACTCTGGCGCCGGGACAGCAGAGACCCAGTACTTC. As protein: CASSYSGAGTAETQYF.

The CDR3 DNA sequence: TGTGCCAGCAGGTACAGGGGTCGCATACAAGAGACCCAGTACTTC. It specifies CASRYRGRIQETQYF. The chain carries TRBV27 and TRBJ2-5, with 7 bases aligning to TRBD1. Germline V CDR1 and CDR2: MNHEY, SMNVEV (reference sequence). With 6 bases clipped from V and 2 bases from J, the junction kept 9 bases outside the gene matches. CDR3 size: 15 residues.

The J gene is TRBJ2-7, the V gene TRBV29-1; D remains ambiguous. The length of the CDR3 is 11 residues. From germline, CDR1 is SQVTM and CDR2 ANQGSEA. Trimming cost V 0 bases and J 3 bases, with 3 bases left between them. The CDR3 reads CSVEDSYEQYF. The CDR3, as DNA: TGCAGCGTTGAAGACAGCTACGAGCAGTACTTC.

The V gene is TRBV20-1, the J gene TRBJ1-4; 8 nucleotides line up with TRBD1. CDR1 is DFQATT and CDR2 is SNEGSKA in the germline V gene (reference sequence). The CDR3 runs 14 residues. V was clipped by 6 bases and J by 6 bases; unmatched bases: 9. The CDR3 here is CSAPQGAQDEKLFF. DNA for the CDR3: TGCAGTGCCCCCCAGGGGGCGCAGGATGAAAAACTGTTTTTT.

The chain carries TRBV20-1 and TRBJ2-7; D gene ambiguous. The germline V and J ends were trimmed by 3 bases and 7 bases, with 13 bases remaining between them. CDR1 is DFQATT, CDR2 SNEGSKA, per germline (reference sequence). The CDR3 extends over 12 amino acids. CDR3 DNA: TGCAGTGCTAGCCTTCCTTTGGGGGAGCAGTACTTC. Translating gives CSASLPLGEQYF.